A single sample gave rise to the 30 T cell receptor beta chains below, sequenced in a study of response to subunit inactivated influenza vaccine. Via MiXCR, TCRdb re-called the RT-PCR reads, giving one row per CDR3 protein. Among 490,000 or so distinct CDR3 sequences listed, approximately 7.7% were seen once. Sequenced here: PBMCs from blood, sampled roughly 24 months after vaccination. The receptors derive from a man between 50 and 70 years old who received an inactivated influenza vaccine.

This clonotype was counted only a few times. This rearrangement joins TRBV4-3 to TRBJ2-7; 7 bases align to TRBD2. From germline, CDR1 is LGHNA and CDR2 YSLEER. Trimming at V came to 0 bases and at J to 6 bases, leaving 5 bases not matched to a gene. The CDR3 covers 14 residues. The CDR3 region has the DNA TGCGCCAGCAGCCAAGATTCCTCGGGGGGCGAGCAGTACTTC. It specifies CASSQDSSGGEQYF.

V is TRBV6-4 and J is TRBJ1-1; D remains ambiguous. The CDR3 loop spans 13 amino acids. Germline V lookup: CDR1 MRHNA, CDR2 SNTAGT. Deletions cut 8 bases from V and 2 bases from J, with 12 bases between. In DNA, the CDR3 is TGTGCCAGCTCTGTAGAAGCCAACACTGAAGCTTTCTTT. Amino acid sequence: CASSVEANTEAFF.

The chain couples TRBV27 to TRBJ2-1; possible D gene TRBD1, 6 bases. V gave up 1 base and J gave up 5 bases, with 15 bases separating them. The CDR3 is made up of 16 amino acids. Germline values: CDR1 MNHEY, CDR2 SMNVEV (reference sequence). In DNA form, the CDR3 reads TGTGCCAGCAGTTTATGGAAACAGGGTAGTGACAATGAGCAGTTCTTC. It specifies CASSLWKQGSDNEQFF.

This clonotype was counted only a few times. The V and J genes are TRBV24-1 and TRBJ2-7; D remains ambiguous. The V and J ends lost 5 bases and 0 bases respectively, with 7 bases between them. The CDR3 has 13 amino acids. Germline CDR1 reads KGHDR; CDR2 reads SFDVKD. This chain's CDR3 is CATSGYPSYEQYF. CDR3 bases: TGTGCCACCAGTGGATACCCCTCCTACGAGCAGTACTTC.

This clonotype was seen repeatedly, ten times or more. The chain carries TRBV10-3 and TRBJ2-1, with TRBD1 identical over 10 bases. V lost 4 bases to trimming and J lost 8 bases; unmatched junction nucleotides: 17. Germline V gene data show CDR1 as ENHRY and CDR2 as SYGVKD. The CDR3 has 18 amino acids. The CDR3 loop reads CAISGRGDSGQGFDEQFF. The CDR3 DNA sequence: TGTGCCATCAGTGGAAGGGGAGATTCGGGACAGGGGTTCGATGAGCAGTTCTTC.

This clonotype has just a few counts. The genes are TRBV27 and TRBJ2-7; D ambiguous. The V gene's germline CDR1 is MNHEY and CDR2 SMNVEV (reference sequence). V was clipped by 4 bases and J by 3 bases, with 19 bases between them. This CDR3 region has 16 residues. This CDR3 reads CASSYARHRTNYEQYF. The DNA of the CDR3 is TGTGCCAGCAGTTATGCAAGACACAGAACAAACTACGAGCAGTACTTC.

This clonotype was recorded many times. The chain joins TRBV7-2 to TRBJ2-5; D unclear. The V gene's germline CDR1 is SGHTA and CDR2 FQGNSA. V lost 5 bases, J lost 8 bases, and 12 bases lay in between. This CDR3 has 12 residues. In DNA form, the CDR3 reads TGTGCCAGCAGCACCTTTGTCGGTACCCAGTACTTC. Encoded protein: CASSTFVGTQYF.

This clonotype was seen at least ten times. The CDR3 spells CSASSAIDNEQFF. CDR3 DNA sequence: TGCAGTGCATCGTCAGCGATTGACAATGAGCAGTTCTTC. This chain connects TRBV20-1 to TRBJ2-1; D unresolved. The CDR3 runs 13 residues. The germline V gene encodes CDR1 DFQATT and CDR2 SNEGSKA (reference sequence). Trimming took off 6 bases at V and 5 bases at J, with 14 bases between the two ends.

The chain recombines TRBV28 with TRBJ2-3; 8 nucleotides match TRBD2. V lost 6 bases, J lost 4 bases, and 12 bases stayed unmatched. Germline V gene lookup returns CDR1 MDHEN and CDR2 SYDVKM. This CDR3 has 16 amino acids. This CDR3 reads CASRIPRAGVPDTQYF. In DNA form, the CDR3 reads TGTGCCAGCAGGATCCCCCGAGCGGGAGTTCCAGATACGCAGTATTTT.

This rearrangement joins TRBV3-1 to TRBJ1-4, with D unresolved. Between the trimmed V and J ends, which lost 2 bases and 5 bases, there was a span of 12 bases. From germline, CDR1 is LGHDT and CDR2 YNNKEL (reference sequence). The CDR3 totals 15 residues. CDR3 region: CASSQWEQQNEKLFF. In nucleotides, the CDR3 is TGTGCCAGCAGCCAATGGGAACAGCAGAATGAAAAACTGTTTTTT.

In this sample, this clonotype turned up a few times. The chain uses TRBV12-3 or TRBV12-4 and TRBJ1-2, with a tentative D call TRBD1 (5 bases). The CDR3 covers 16 residues. Trimming removed 2 bases from V and 5 bases from J, with 18 bases in between. In DNA, the CDR3 is TGTGCCAGCAGTTTAACGTGGGACGGACTTGGGTATGGCTACACCTTC. Residues: CASSLTWDGLGYGYTF.

The chain is built from TRBV20-1 and TRBJ2-7; D gene ambiguous. V lost 3 bases, J lost 3 bases, and 12 bases lay in between. The germline gives CDR1 DFQATT, CDR2 SNEGSKA (reference sequence). The CDR3 length is 13 residues. Here the CDR3 DNA reads TGCAGTGCTAGGTCGAGGTCCTACTACGAGCAGTACTTC. This translates into CSARSRSYYEQYF.

V and J are TRBV10-1 and TRBJ2-4; 7 nucleotides line up with TRBD1. This CDR3 region has 16 residues. The germline V gene encodes CDR1 WNHNN and CDR2 SYGVQD (reference sequence). The ends lost 6 bases at V and 1 base at J; junction bases unmatched: 9. This CDR3 reads CASRGDSFWAKNIQYF. CDR3 nucleotide sequence: TGCGCCAGCAGAGGGGACAGCTTTTGGGCCAAAAACATTCAGTACTTC.

This clonotype was seen ten or more times. The chain carries TRBV6-1 and TRBJ1-3, with 7 positions matching TRBD1. The ends lost 10 bases at V and 1 base at J; junction bases unmatched: 7. The CDR3 is 14 residues long. The germline CDR1 and CDR2 sequences are MNHNS and SASEGT. CDR3 amino acids: CATYDRVSGNTIYF. In DNA, the CDR3 is TGTGCCACCTACGACAGGGTTTCTGGAAACACCATATATTTT.

This clonotype has a handful of counts. The CDR3 DNA follows: TGTGCCAGCAGCCCCGGGGTGCAAATCCGGCGGGATACGCAGTATTTT. Its protein product is CASSPGVQIRRDTQYF. V gene TRBV3-1 combines with J gene TRBJ2-3; D possibly corresponds to TRBD2 (5 bases). Looked up from germline, CDR1 is LGHDT and CDR2 is YNNKEL (reference sequence). Trimming pared 4 bases from V and 6 bases from J, leaving 20 bases between. The CDR3 consists of 16 residues.

In this sample, this clonotype turned up a few times. CDR3 region: CATSSAGFHEQYF. The CDR3 bases are TGTGCCACCAGTTCGGCAGGGTTCCACGAGCAGTACTTC. The J gene is TRBJ2-7, the V gene TRBV24-1; D might be TRBD1 (5 bases). V shed 6 bases and J shed 5 bases, with 13 bases lying between them. Germline V lookup: CDR1 KGHDR, CDR2 SFDVKD. The CDR3 has 13 amino acids.

This clonotype was recorded at least ten times. The chain joins TRBV10-3 to TRBJ2-2; tentatively, D is TRBD1 (6 bases). CDR3 length: 14 residues. CDR1 ENHRY and CDR2 SYGVKD come from the germline V gene. Trimming took off 4 bases at V and 1 base at J, with 7 bases between the two ends. CDR3 in amino acids: CAISGTVNTGELFF. The CDR3 region has the DNA TGTGCCATCAGTGGGACAGTGAACACCGGGGAGCTGTTTTTT.

The chain recombines TRBV30 with TRBJ2-3, with 8 bases lining up with TRBD1. Germline CDR1 and CDR2: GTSNPN and SVGIG (reference sequence). V shed 2 bases and J 0 bases; nucleotides not matched to a gene: 4. The CDR3 runs 15 residues. This CDR3 reads CAWSPGTGSTDTQYF. The CDR3 region has the DNA TGTGCCTGGAGTCCCGGGACAGGAAGCACAGATACGCAGTATTTT.

This chain joins TRBV6-1 and TRBJ2-1; D is possibly TRBD2 (6 bases). This CDR3 spans 15 amino acids. Trimming took off 6 bases at V and 6 bases at J, with 18 bases between the two ends. Germline lookup yields CDR1 MNHNS and CDR2 SASEGT. The CDR3 here is CASSHEEGWGNEQFF. Here the CDR3 DNA reads TGTGCCAGCAGCCACGAGGAGGGCTGGGGCAATGAGCAGTTCTTC.

This clonotype was seen a few times. This rearrangement joins TRBV5-1 to TRBJ1-3; D is possibly TRBD1 (5 bases). V was shortened by 5 bases and J by 0 bases, with 15 bases between the two germline ends. Per the germline V gene, CDR1 is SGHRS and CDR2 is YFSETQ. The CDR3 runs 16 residues. The CDR3 DNA follows: TGCGCCAGCAGGTCGGGACCTACCCCCTCTGGAAACACCATATATTTT. This encodes CASRSGPTPSGNTIYF.

Only a few counts were recorded for this clonotype. This chain links TRBV20-1 with TRBJ1-1; D might be TRBD1 (5 bases). The V end was cut by 2 bases, the J end by 1 base, with 14 bases between. Germline V gene data show CDR1 as DFQATT and CDR2 as SNEGSKA (reference sequence). The length of the CDR3 is 15 residues. CDR3 loop: CSARQGLPPNTEAFF. The CDR3, as DNA: TGCAGTGCTAGACAGGGTCTCCCCCCGAACACTGAAGCTTTCTTT.

This clonotype was counted at least ten times. The rearrangement joins TRBV11-2 to TRBJ2-7; 8 bases match TRBD1. The CDR3 covers 15 residues. The V segment lost 5 bases and the J segment 0 bases; nucleotides outside the gene matches: 6. Germline V CDR1 and CDR2: SGHAT, FQNNGV. The CDR3 here is CASSAGRGRSYEQYF. In nucleotides, the CDR3 is TGTGCCAGCAGCGCGGGCAGGGGGCGCTCCTACGAGCAGTACTTC.

The chain links TRBV6-1 to TRBJ2-1, with 8 bases lining up with TRBD2. Germline CDR1 is MNHNS and CDR2 is SASEGT. This CDR3 is 13 amino acids long. With 11 bases clipped from V and 4 bases from J, the junction kept 7 bases outside the gene matches. CDR3 amino acids: CAASRGGYNEQFF. For the CDR3, the DNA is TGTGCCGCCAGCCGGGGGGGTTACAATGAGCAGTTCTTC.

The gene calls are TRBV6-5 and TRBJ2-2; tentatively, D is TRBD2 (7 bases). This CDR3 is 15 amino acids long. V was pared by 4 bases and J by 0 bases, with 9 bases between. CDR1 is MNHEY and CDR2 is SVGAGI in the germline V gene. The CDR3 loop reads CASSWGGPNTGELFF. CDR3 nucleotide sequence: TGTGCCAGCAGTTGGGGGGGGCCGAACACCGGGGAGCTGTTTTTT.

This clonotype was recorded a few times. The rearrangement uses TRBV18 and TRBJ1-1; no clear D. Germline V CDR1 and CDR2: KGHSH, LQKENI. The V end lost 6 bases, the J end lost 3 bases, and 11 bases lay between the germline ends. This CDR3 has 13 amino acids. In nucleotides, the CDR3 is TGTGCCAGCTCGATCAAGGTCGACACTGAAGCTTTCTTT. Its translation is CASSIKVDTEAFF.

J is TRBJ2-7 and V is TRBV28; perhaps TRBD2 as D (5 bases). The CDR3 totals 15 residues. V was shortened by 4 bases and J by 4 bases, with 17 bases between the two germline ends. Germline V gene data show CDR1 as MDHEN and CDR2 as SYDVKM. The DNA for the CDR3 is TGTGCCAGCAGTTCCTTAAGACGGGGTTGGTACGAGCAGTACTTC. Protein sequence: CASSSLRRGWYEQYF.

The sample holds many counts of this clonotype. V is TRBV4-3 and J is TRBJ2-4; D is perhaps TRBD2 (5 bases). This CDR3 is built from 15 residues. The V and J ends lost 2 bases and 8 bases respectively, with 16 bases between them. CDR1 is LGHNA and CDR2 is YSLEER in the germline V gene. For the CDR3, the DNA is TGCGCCAGCAGCCAATCGGGATATCAGATGGACATTCAGTACTTC. It specifies CASSQSGYQMDIQYF.

The genes are TRBV18 and TRBJ1-5; no clear D. This CDR3 comprises 14 residues. The V and J ends lost 3 bases and 9 bases respectively, with 15 bases between them. The germline CDR1 and CDR2 sequences are KGHSH and LQKENI. CDR3 region: CASSPEYGLGPQHF. CDR3 nucleotide sequence: TGTGCCAGCTCACCGGAGTACGGGTTAGGGCCCCAGCATTTT.

This clonotype has ten or more counts. The chain uses TRBV7-2 and TRBJ2-4; D is unresolved. Trimming removed 5 bases at V and 0 bases at J, with 14 bases between. In germline, CDR1 is SGHTA, CDR2 FQGNSA. This CDR3 has 16 amino acids. CDR3: CASSPNTLLAKNIQYF. In DNA, the CDR3 is TGTGCCAGCAGCCCGAATACACTTCTAGCCAAAAACATTCAGTACTTC.

This clonotype was seen repeatedly, ten times or more. V is TRBV6-2 or TRBV6-3 and J is TRBJ1-1; 8 positions match TRBD1. The CDR3 sequence is 14 residues long. The germline V gene encodes CDR1 MNHEY and CDR2 SVGEGT. V shed 6 bases and J 1 base; nucleotides not matched to a gene: 4. The CDR3 DNA is TGTGCCAGCAGGGAGGACAGGGCGAACACTGAAGCTTTCTTT. Its protein is CASREDRANTEAFF.